The 16 T cell receptor beta chains reported below all come from one sample, sequenced in a study of T cells in Graves' hyperthyroidism and ophthalmopathy (dated by TCRdb to 2018 to 2020). Library generation was performed with multiplex PCR. TCRdb records Illumina HiSeq 2000 as the sequencer. TCR beta CDR3 regions were amplified from RNA transcripts. For the first round of RT-PCR on the TCR CDR3, the HTBI primer set was used together with the Qiagen OneStep RT-PCR kit. TCRdb cleaned the public reads at Q25 with fastp, built clones with MiXCR and kept in-frame beta chains. Entries are consolidated by CDR3 protein sequence, retaining the most common genes and DNA. This sample gives roughly 160,000 distinct CDR3 sequences in total; roughly 9.4% of them show up just once. The ten largest clones take up around 20% of the sample. Input material: blood. The receptors derive from a woman younger than 35 with Graves' hyperthyroidism that later progressed to Graves' ophthalmopathy.

This clonotype was counted at least ten times. As DNA, the CDR3 is TGCAGTGCTCAAGACAGAGAATACGAGCAGTACTTC. This encodes CSAQDREYEQYF. V usage is TRBV20-1 and J usage is TRBJ2-7, with D maybe TRBD1 (5 bases). The CDR3 has 12 residues. The ends were cut back, 5 bases at V and 4 bases at J, with 12 bases in the middle. The germline V gene encodes CDR1 DFQATT and CDR2 SNEGSKA (reference sequence).

This clonotype was seen ten or more times. V is TRBV7-2 and J is TRBJ2-1; 11 bases fit TRBD2. Trimming removed 5 bases from V and 7 bases from J; junction bases left unmatched: 10. Germline CDR1 SGHTA, CDR2 FQGNSA. The CDR3 totals 16 residues. DNA of the CDR3: TGTGCCAGCAGCCGAGGAGCTAGCGGGGGGTTAAATGAGCAGTTCTTC. Protein sequence: CASSRGASGGLNEQFF.

In this sample, this clonotype turned up many times. The chain recombines TRBV19 with TRBJ2-5, with 9 positions matching TRBD2. Germline V lookup: CDR1 LNHDA, CDR2 SQIVND (reference sequence). The CDR3 spans 15 residues. The V segment lost 3 bases and the J segment 5 bases; nucleotides outside the gene matches: 7. CDR3 in amino acids: CASSIGSGSWETQYF. The CDR3 DNA is TGTGCCAGTAGTATCGGTAGCGGGAGTTGGGAGACCCAGTACTTC.

This clonotype was seen more than once but under ten times. The chain uses TRBV7-3 and TRBJ1-1, with D possibly matching TRBD1 (5 bases). The CDR3 is 13 residues long. From germline, CDR1 is SGHTA and CDR2 FQGTGA. V lost 3 bases, J lost 4 bases, and 9 bases lay in between. CDR3 in amino acids: CASSFGGSTEAFF. CDR3 in DNA: TGTGCCAGCAGCTTCGGGGGTTCCACTGAAGCTTTCTTT. Together with reference TRBV7-3 and TRBJ1-1, the CDR3 gives the full variable domain: GAGVSQTPSNKVTEKGKYVELRCDPISGHTALYWYRQSLGQGPEFLIYFQGTGAADDSGLPNDRFFAVRPEGSVSTLKIQRTERGDSAVYLCASSFGGSTEAFFGQGTRLTVV.

This clonotype was counted ten times or more. V is TRBV7-2 and J is TRBJ2-3; D gene uncertain. CDR1 is SGHTA, CDR2 FQGNSA, per germline. The V and J ends lost 1 base and 2 bases respectively, with 13 bases between them. The CDR3 consists of 16 residues. In nucleotides, the CDR3 is TGTGCCAGCAGCTTAGGATTTGGCAGCGTCACAGATACGCAGTATTTT. Amino acid sequence: CASSLGFGSVTDTQYF.

This clonotype showed up many times. V is TRBV30 and J is TRBJ1-1; no clear D. The length of the CDR3 is 12 residues. CDR1 is GTSNPN and CDR2 is SVGIG in the germline V gene (reference sequence). V shed 0 bases and J shed 4 bases, with 6 bases lying between them. In DNA, the CDR3 is TGTGCCTGGAGTGTAGGGATCACTGAAGCTTTCTTT. It codes for CAWSVGITEAFF.

This clonotype was counted at least ten times. The V call is TRBV9, the J call TRBJ2-3, with 7 bases matching TRBD2. The length of the CDR3 is 16 residues. V dropped 2 bases and J dropped 2; count of bases not matched to a gene: 8. From germline, CDR1 is SGDLS and CDR2 YYNGEE. The CDR3 region has the DNA TGTGCCAGCAGCGTCGTAAGCGGGACTTTCACAGATACGCAGTATTTT. The encoded protein is CASSVVSGTFTDTQYF.

In its sample, this clonotype was seen a few times. The CDR3 DNA reads TGTGCCAGCAGCCCTAGCCCGGGGGTAGAGACCCAGTACTTC. Its protein product is CASSPSPGVETQYF. The genes are TRBV4-2 and TRBJ2-5; possibly TRBD2 for D (6 bases). The germline V and J ends were trimmed by 4 bases and 4 bases, with 13 bases remaining between them. From germline, CDR1 is LGHNA and CDR2 YNFKEQ. The CDR3 has 14 amino acids.

Only a few counts were recorded for this clonotype. The chain joins TRBV5-8 to TRBJ2-7; possibly TRBD1 or TRBD2 for D (5 bases each). Per germline, CDR1 SGHTS and CDR2 YDEGEE. V lost 1 base, J lost 2 bases, and 13 bases lay in between. The CDR3 is made up of 15 amino acids. This CDR3 reads CASSLWDGLTYEQYF. The CDR3 DNA reads as TGTGCCAGCAGCTTGTGGGACGGCCTGACCTACGAGCAGTACTTC.

This clonotype has a count of ten or more. This chain links TRBV20-1 with TRBJ2-3, with 11 bases fitting TRBD2. Germline V gene sequence: CDR1 DFQATT, CDR2 SNEGSKA (reference sequence). The CDR3 is 14 residues long. V trimming: 5 bases; J trimming: 5 bases; junction bases outside the gene matches: 6. The CDR3 reads CSALLAGGLDTQYF. The CDR3 nucleotides read TGCAGTGCTTTGTTAGCGGGGGGGTTAGATACGCAGTATTTT.

This clonotype was seen a few times. V usage is TRBV19 and J usage is TRBJ2-1; no definite D call. The V and J ends lost 5 bases and 6 bases respectively, with 11 bases between them. This CDR3 region has 13 residues. Germline assignment: CDR1 LNHDA and CDR2 SQIVND (reference sequence). Here the CDR3 DNA reads TGTGCCAGTAGTCTATTGTACCGCAATGAGCAGTTCTTC. The encoded protein is CASSLLYRNEQFF. The variable domain in full, completed from reference TRBV19 and TRBJ2-1, reads DGGITQSPKYLFRKEGQNVTLSCEQNLNHDAMYWYRQDPGQGLRLIYYSQIVNDFQKGDIAEGYSVSREKKESFPLTVTSAQKNPTAFYLCASSLLYRNEQFFGPGTRLTVL.

Ten or more counts support this clonotype. The chain is built from TRBV11-2 and TRBJ2-2; D remains unclear. The ends were cut back, 5 bases at V and 4 bases at J, with 8 bases in the middle. CDR3 size: 13 residues. The germline gives CDR1 SGHAT, CDR2 FQNNGV. The CDR3 DNA sequence: TGTGCCAGCAGCCCCCAGGTCACCGGGGAGCTGTTTTTT. Encoded protein: CASSPQVTGELFF.

This clonotype was counted ten times or more. V is TRBV2 and J is TRBJ1-5, with 9 positions matching TRBD1. The V gene end was trimmed by 2 bases and the J gene end by 6 bases; junction bases not matched to a gene: 5. The CDR3 spans 15 residues. From germline, CDR1 is SNHLY and CDR2 FYNNEI. Here the CDR3 DNA reads TGTGCCAGCAGTGAAACAGGGGGCGATTTTCAGCCCCAGCATTTT. Translated, it gives CASSETGGDFQPQHF.

In DNA, the CDR3 is TGTGCCAGCAGCTTAGTCGGTGGGAATGAGCAGTTCTTC. It translates to CASSLVGGNEQFF. The V and J genes are TRBV13 and TRBJ2-1; D uncertain. CDR1 is PRHDT and CDR2 is FYEKMQ in the germline V gene (reference sequence). The CDR3 runs 13 residues. Deletions cut 1 base from V and 7 bases from J, with 8 bases between.

At least ten counts were recorded for this clonotype. J is TRBJ2-5 and V is TRBV24-1; 7 nucleotides agree with TRBD1. CDR1 is KGHDR, CDR2 SFDVKD, per germline. The CDR3 loop spans 14 amino acids. V shed 2 bases and J 4 bases; nucleotides not matched to a gene: 3. Written as DNA, the CDR3 is TGTGCCACCAGTGATTCCTGGACAGGAGAGACCCAGTACTTC. Encoded protein: CATSDSWTGETQYF.

This clonotype turned up a few times. V and J are TRBV30 and TRBJ1-1; 7 nucleotides line up with TRBD1. The CDR3 covers 13 residues. Germline loops: CDR1 GTSNPN, CDR2 SVGIG (reference sequence). The junction had 2 bases not matched to a gene; V was cut back by 4 bases and J by 0 bases. CDR3 in DNA: TGTGCCTGGACGACAGGGATGAACACTGAAGCTTTCTTT. Encoded protein: CAWTTGMNTEAFF.